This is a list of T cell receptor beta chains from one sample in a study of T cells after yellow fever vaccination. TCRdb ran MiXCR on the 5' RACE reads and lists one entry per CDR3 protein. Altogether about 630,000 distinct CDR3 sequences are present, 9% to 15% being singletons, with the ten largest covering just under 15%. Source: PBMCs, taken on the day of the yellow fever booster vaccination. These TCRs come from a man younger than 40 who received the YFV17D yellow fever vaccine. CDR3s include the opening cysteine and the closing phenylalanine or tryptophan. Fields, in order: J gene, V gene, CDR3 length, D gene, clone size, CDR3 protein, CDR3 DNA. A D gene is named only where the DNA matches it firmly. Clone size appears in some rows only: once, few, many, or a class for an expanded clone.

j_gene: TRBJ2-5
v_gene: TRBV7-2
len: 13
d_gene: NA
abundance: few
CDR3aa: CASSRTEGETQYF
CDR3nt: TGTGCCAGCAGCCGAACGGAGGGGGAGACCCAGTACTTC

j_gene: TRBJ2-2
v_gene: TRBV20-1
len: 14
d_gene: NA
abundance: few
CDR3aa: CSGSIGGLTGELFF
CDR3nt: TGCAGTGGCTCTATCGGCGGACTCACCGGGGAGCTGTTTTTT

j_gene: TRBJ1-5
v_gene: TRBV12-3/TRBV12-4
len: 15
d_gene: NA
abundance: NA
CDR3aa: CASTPGRAGSQPQHF
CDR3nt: TGTGCCAGCACTCCAGGAAGGGCAGGTTCTCAGCCCCAGCATTTT

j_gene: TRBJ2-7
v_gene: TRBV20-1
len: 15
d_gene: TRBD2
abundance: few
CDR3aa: CSARGGRTAGEKQYF
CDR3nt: TGCAGTGCTAGAGGAGGACGTACAGCGGGAGAAAAGCAGTACTTC

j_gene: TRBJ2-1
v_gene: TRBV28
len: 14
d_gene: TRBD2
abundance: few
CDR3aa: CASSLMGGPFEQFF
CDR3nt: TGTGCCAGCAGTTTAATGGGAGGGCCGTTTGAGCAGTTCTTC

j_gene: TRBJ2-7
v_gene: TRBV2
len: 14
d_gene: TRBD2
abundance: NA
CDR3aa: CASKIAGPGYEQYF
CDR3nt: TGTGCCAGCAAGATAGCGGGCCCAGGGTACGAGCAGTACTTC

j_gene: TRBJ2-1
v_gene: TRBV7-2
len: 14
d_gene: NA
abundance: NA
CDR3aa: CASSYLNGYNEQFF
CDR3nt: TGTGCCAGCAGCTACCTTAACGGCTACAATGAGCAGTTCTTC

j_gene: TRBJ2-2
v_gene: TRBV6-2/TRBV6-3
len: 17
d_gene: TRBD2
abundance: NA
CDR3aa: CASSRPFAGGNTGELFF
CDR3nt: TGTGCCAGCAGCCGTCCCTTTGCGGGAGGGAACACCGGGGAGCTGTTTTTT

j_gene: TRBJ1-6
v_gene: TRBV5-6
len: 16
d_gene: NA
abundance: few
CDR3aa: CASSFFGDIYNSPLHF
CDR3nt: TGTGCCAGCAGCTTTTTCGGGGACATTTATAATTCACCCCTCCACTTT

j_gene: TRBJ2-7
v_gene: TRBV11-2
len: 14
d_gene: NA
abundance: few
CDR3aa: CASSLGQISYEQYF
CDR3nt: TGTGCCAGCAGCTTAGGTCAGATCTCCTACGAGCAGTACTTC

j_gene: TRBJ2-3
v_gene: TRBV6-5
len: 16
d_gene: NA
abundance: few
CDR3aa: CASSYGAGANTDTQYF
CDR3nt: TGTGCCAGCAGTTACGGGGCGGGGGCGAACACAGATACGCAGTATTTT

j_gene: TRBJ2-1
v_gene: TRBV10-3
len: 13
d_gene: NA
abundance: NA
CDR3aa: CAISGDRGQEQFF
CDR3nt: TGTGCCATCAGTGGGGACCGAGGCCAAGAGCAGTTCTTC

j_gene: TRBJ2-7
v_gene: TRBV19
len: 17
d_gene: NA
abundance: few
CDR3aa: CASKGRGSGSLSYEQYF
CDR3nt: TGTGCCAGTAAGGGAAGGGGGTCCGGATCCCTCTCCTACGAGCAGTACTTC

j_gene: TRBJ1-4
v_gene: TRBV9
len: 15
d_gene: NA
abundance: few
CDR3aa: CASSSQMGTNEKLFF
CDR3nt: TGTGCCAGCAGCTCCCAGATGGGGACTAATGAAAAACTGTTTTTT

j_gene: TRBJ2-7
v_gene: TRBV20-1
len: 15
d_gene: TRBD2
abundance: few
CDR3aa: CSARRTSGSLGEQYF
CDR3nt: TGCAGTGCTAGAAGGACTAGCGGGAGTCTTGGCGAGCAGTACTTC

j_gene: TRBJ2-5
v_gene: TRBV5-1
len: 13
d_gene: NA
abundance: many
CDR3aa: CASSRAGQETQYF
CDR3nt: TGTGCCAGCAGTCGGGCGGGCCAAGAGACCCAGTACTTC

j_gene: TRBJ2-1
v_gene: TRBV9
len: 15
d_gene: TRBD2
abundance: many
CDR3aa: CASSVVASGNDEQFF
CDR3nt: TGTGCCAGCAGCGTAGTGGCTAGCGGGAACGATGAGCAGTTCTTC

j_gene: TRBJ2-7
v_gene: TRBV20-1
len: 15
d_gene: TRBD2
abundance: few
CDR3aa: CSARDQASGRSLQYF
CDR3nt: TGCAGTGCTAGAGATCAGGCTAGCGGGAGAAGCTTGCAGTACTTC

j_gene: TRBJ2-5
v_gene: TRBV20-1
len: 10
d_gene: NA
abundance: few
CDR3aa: CSASKETQYF
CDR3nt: TGCAGTGCTAGTAAAGAGACCCAGTACTTC

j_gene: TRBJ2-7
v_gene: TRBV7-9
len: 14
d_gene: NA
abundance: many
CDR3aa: CASSSALGTYEQYF
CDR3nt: TGTGCCAGCAGCTCTGCGCTCGGGACATACGAGCAGTACTTC

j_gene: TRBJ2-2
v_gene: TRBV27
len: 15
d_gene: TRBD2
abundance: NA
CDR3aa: CASTLTSGFTGELFF
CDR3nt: TGTGCCAGCACCCTGACTAGCGGGTTCACCGGGGAGCTGTTTTTT

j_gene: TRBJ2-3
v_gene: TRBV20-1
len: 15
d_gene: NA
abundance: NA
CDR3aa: CSARAREGVEDTQYF
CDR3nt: TGCAGTGCTAGAGCACGGGAAGGGGTGGAAGATACGCAGTATTTT

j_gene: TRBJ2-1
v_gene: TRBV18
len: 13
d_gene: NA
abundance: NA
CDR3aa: CASSPPATNEQFF
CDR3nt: TGTGCCAGCTCACCACCGGCTACCAATGAGCAGTTCTTC

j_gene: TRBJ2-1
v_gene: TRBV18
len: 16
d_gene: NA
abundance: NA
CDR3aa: CASTLVAASFYNEQFF
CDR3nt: TGTGCCAGCACCTTGGTAGCGGCTTCTTTCTACAATGAGCAGTTCTTC

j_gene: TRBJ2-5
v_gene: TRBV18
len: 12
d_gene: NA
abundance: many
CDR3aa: CASSPNEETQYF
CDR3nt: TGTGCCAGCTCGCCGAACGAAGAGACCCAGTACTTC

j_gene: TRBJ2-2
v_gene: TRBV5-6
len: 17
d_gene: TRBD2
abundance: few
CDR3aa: CASSFRGVAGATGELFF
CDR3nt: TGTGCCAGCAGCTTTCGTGGGGTAGCGGGGGCCACCGGGGAGCTGTTTTTT

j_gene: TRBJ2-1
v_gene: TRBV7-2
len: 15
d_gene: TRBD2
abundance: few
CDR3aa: CASSSGLAGLYEQFF
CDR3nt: TGTGCCAGCAGCTCGGGACTAGCGGGACTGTATGAGCAGTTCTTC

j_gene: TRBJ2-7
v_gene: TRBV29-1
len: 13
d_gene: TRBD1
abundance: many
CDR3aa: CSVESGQLYEQYF
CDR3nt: TGCAGCGTTGAGTCGGGACAGCTCTACGAGCAGTACTTC

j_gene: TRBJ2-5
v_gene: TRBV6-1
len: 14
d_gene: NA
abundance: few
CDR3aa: CASFPGQGGETQYF
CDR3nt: TGTGCCAGCTTCCCTGGCCAGGGGGGAGAGACCCAGTACTTC

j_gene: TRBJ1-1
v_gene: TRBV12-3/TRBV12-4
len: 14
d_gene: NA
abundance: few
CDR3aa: CASSLQEPTFGAFF
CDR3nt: TGTGCCAGCAGTTTACAGGAACCGACCTTTGGAGCTTTCTTT

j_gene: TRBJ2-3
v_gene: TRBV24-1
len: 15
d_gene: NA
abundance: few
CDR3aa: CATSDSEVPTDTQYF
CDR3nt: TGTGCCACCAGTGATTCCGAAGTCCCCACAGATACGCAGTATTTT

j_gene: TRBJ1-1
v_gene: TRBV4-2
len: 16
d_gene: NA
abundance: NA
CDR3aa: CASSQDIGALNTEAFF
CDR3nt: TGTGCCAGCAGCCAAGATATAGGGGCCCTGAACACTGAAGCTTTCTTT

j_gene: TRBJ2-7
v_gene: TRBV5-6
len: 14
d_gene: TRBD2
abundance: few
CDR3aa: CASSLELATYEQYF
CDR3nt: TGTGCCAGCAGCTTGGAACTAGCGACCTACGAGCAGTACTTC

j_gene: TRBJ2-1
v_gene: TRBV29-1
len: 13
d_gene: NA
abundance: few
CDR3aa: CSVDRGSRNEQFF
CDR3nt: TGCAGCGTTGACAGGGGTTCTCGCAATGAGCAGTTCTTC

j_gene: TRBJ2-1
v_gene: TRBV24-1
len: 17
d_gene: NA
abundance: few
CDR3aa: CATSDPTRERIQNEQFF
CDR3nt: TGTGCCACCAGTGACCCCACTCGGGAGCGGATTCAGAATGAGCAGTTCTTC

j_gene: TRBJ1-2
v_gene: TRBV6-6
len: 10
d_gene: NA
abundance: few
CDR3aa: CASRDYGYTF
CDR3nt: TGTGCCAGCAGGGACTATGGCTACACCTTC

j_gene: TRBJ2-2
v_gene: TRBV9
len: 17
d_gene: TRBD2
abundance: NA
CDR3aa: CASSVAPTREFIGELFF
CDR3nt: TGTGCCAGCAGCGTAGCTCCCACGCGGGAGTTCATCGGGGAGCTGTTTTTT

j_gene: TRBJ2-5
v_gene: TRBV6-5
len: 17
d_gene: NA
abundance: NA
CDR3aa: CASSYGWGGGTEETQYF
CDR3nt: TGTGCCAGCAGTTATGGCTGGGGAGGCGGGACCGAAGAGACCCAGTACTTC

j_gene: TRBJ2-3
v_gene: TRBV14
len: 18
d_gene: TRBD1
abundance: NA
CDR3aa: CASSPFNTDRGPSDTQYF
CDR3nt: TGTGCCAGCAGCCCTTTCAACACTGACAGGGGGCCATCAGATACGCAGTATTTT

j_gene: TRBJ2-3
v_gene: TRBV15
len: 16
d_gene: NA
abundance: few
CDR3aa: CATSKLVQGGGDTQYF
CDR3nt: TGTGCCACCAGCAAGTTGGTACAGGGTGGTGGAGATACGCAGTATTTT

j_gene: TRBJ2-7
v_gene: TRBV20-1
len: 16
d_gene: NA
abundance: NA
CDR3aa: CSASLPTDPASYEQYF
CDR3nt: TGCAGTGCTAGCCTCCCGACGGATCCCGCCTCCTACGAGCAGTACTTC

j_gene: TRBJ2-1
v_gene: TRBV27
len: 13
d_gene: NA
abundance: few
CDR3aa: CASSLDYPYEQFF
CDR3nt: TGTGCCAGCAGTTTGGACTATCCCTATGAGCAGTTCTTC